These 5 T cell receptor beta chains share one sample of origin, sequenced in a study of OX40 agonist ivuxolimab in advanced cancers. Assay: immunoSEQ multiplex PCR; the TCRdb copy retains only in-frame clones and omits some. The sample consists of some 50,000 clones, more than 85% of them appearing once. This specimen was CD4+ or CD8+ T cells sorted from blood, taken in a trial of the OX40 agonist ivuxolimab. These receptors all stem from an adult with an advanced solid tumor such as melanoma, head and neck, liver or kidney cancer.

V and J are TRBV27 and TRBJ1-1; D unresolved. The CDR3 consists of 13 residues. Trimming removed 2 bases from V and 3 bases from J, with 7 bases in between. The V gene's germline CDR1 is MNHEY and CDR2 SMNVEV (reference sequence). The CDR3 nucleotides read TGTGCCAGCAGTTTAGGGATCGACACTGAAGCTTTCTTT. Translating gives CASSLGIDTEAFF.

The chain joins TRBV2 to TRBJ2-2; 10 positions match TRBD2. Trimming cost V 3 bases and J 6 bases; bases outside gene matches: 7. Germline V gives CDR1 SNHLY, CDR2 FYNNEI. The CDR3 runs 16 residues. CDR3 sequence (DNA): TGTGCCAGCAGTGAGGCTAGCGGGGGCCTCCCCGGGGAGCTGTTTTTT. This encodes CASSEASGGLPGELFF.

The chain joins TRBV12-5 to TRBJ2-3; the D is unclear. Trimming left V 0 bases short and J 3 bases short, with 7 bases between. The CDR3 spans 14 residues. Germline V gene data show CDR1 as LGHNT and CDR2 as FRNRAP. CDR3 DNA: TGTGCTAGTGGTTTGGTACGGGTAACAGATACGCAGTATTTT. It encodes CASGLVRVTDTQYF.

The genes are TRBV4-1 and TRBJ2-4; D could derive from TRBD1 or TRBD2 (6 bases each). This CDR3 has 20 amino acids. Trimming shortened V by 4 bases and J by 7 bases, and 32 bases separated the two germline ends. Germline assignment: CDR1 MGHRA and CDR2 YSYEKL. The CDR3 loop reads CASSLAPVDRLTLGGNIQYF. The CDR3 nucleotides are TGCGCCAGCAGCCTTGCCCCCGTCGACAGGCTTACCCTTGGGGGGAACATTCAGTACTTC.

V usage is TRBV14 and J usage is TRBJ1-6; D ambiguous. The CDR3 covers 14 residues. V gave up 4 bases and J gave up 7 bases, with 11 bases separating them. Germline CDR1 and CDR2: SGHDN and FVKESK. CDR3 region: CASSLHRENSPLHF. The CDR3 region has the DNA TGTGCCAGCAGCCTACACCGGGAGAATTCACCCCTCCACTTT.